This TCR beta chain was identified during a study of siplizumab effects on memory and regulatory T cells. Study outcomes and limitations: Contribution to the alloresponse seemed major for naive T cells, which also seemed more diverse than memory cells. Roughly 75-97% of dividing CD4+ or CD8+ clones were without an attributable naive or memory phenotype. The authors mapped only a minor fraction of alloreactive clones to unstimulated subsets.

V gave up 5 bases and J gave up 1 base; unmatched junction bases: 7. This CDR3 has 16 residues. Germline assignment: CDR1 SEHNR and CDR2 FQNEAQ (reference sequence). On this clone: Its antigen is unidentified.

Measured with immunoSEQ multiplex PCR; TCRdb has only the in-frame clones, and not every one. The sample has 45,000 to 60,000 clones, roughly 84% seen once; the top ten hold 0.35%. This sequence originates from a human donor in good health. The sequenced sample consisted of naive CD8+ T cells sorted from blood. This chain uses TRBV7-9 with TRBJ2-7; TRBD1 matches at 11 bases. The CDR3: CASSRAGTGGSYEQYF. The CDR3 nucleotides are TGTGCCAGCAGCAGGGCCGGGACAGGGGGATCCTACGAGCAGTACTTC.